The 17 T cell receptor beta chains in this list originate from one sample, sequenced in a study of T-cell memory formation after mild COVID-19. TCRdb analysed the 5' RACE reads with MiXCR anew, one entry per CDR3 protein. Among 450,000 to 650,000 distinct CDR3 sequences listed, about a fifth were seen once. Sequencing was carried out using PBMCs or a T cell subset sorted from them (not recorded which). Receptors were obtained from an adult woman who had mild COVID-19 (a few samples of this study predate the infection). Cell type and time point are not known.

The sample holds many counts of this clonotype. The J gene is TRBJ2-2, the V gene TRBV30, with TRBD2 identical over 9 bases. CDR1 GTSNPN and CDR2 SVGIG come from the germline V gene (reference sequence). Trimming removed 0 bases from V and 6 bases from J; junction bases left unmatched: 11. The CDR3 runs to 17 residues. CDR3 bases: TGTGCCTGGAGTGTCCTTCTTAGCGGGAGAGGGGCCGGGGAGCTGTTTTTT. Amino acids: CAWSVLLSGRGAGELFF. Full variable domain (rest looked up from reference TRBV30 and TRBJ2-2): SQTIHQWPATLVQPVGSPLSLECTVEGTSNPNLYWYRQAAGRGLQLLFYSVGIGQISSEVPQNLSASRPQDRQFILSSKKLLLSDSGFYLCAWSVLLSGRGAGELFFGEGSRLTVL.

The rearrangement links TRBV5-1 to TRBJ2-1; D gene uncertain. The CDR3 totals 12 residues. Germline-derived CDR1 and CDR2 are SGHRS and YFSETQ. The V and J ends lost 0 bases and 8 bases respectively, with 6 bases between them. CDR3 amino acids: CASSLAEDEQFF. The DNA of the CDR3 is TGCGCCAGCAGCTTGGCCGAGGATGAGCAGTTCTTC.

This clonotype was observed a few times. The J gene is TRBJ2-1, the V gene TRBV7-8; 9 bases match TRBD2. V lost 3 bases, J lost 2 bases, and 5 bases stayed unmatched. The CDR3 length is 16 residues. Germline V gene sequence: CDR1 SGHVS, CDR2 FQNEAQ. CDR3 DNA: TGTGCCAGCAGCTTCCGTAGACTAGCGGCCTACAATGAGCAGTTCTTC. Protein: CASSFRRLAAYNEQFF.

This clonotype was detected once. The V gene is TRBV9, the J gene TRBJ1-2; D remains ambiguous. This CDR3 has 15 residues. Trimming pared 4 bases from V and 4 bases from J, leaving 17 bases between. Germline CDR1 is SGDLS and CDR2 is YYNGEE. This CDR3 reads CASSPASTQLYGYTF. CDR3 in DNA: TGTGCCAGCAGCCCCGCCAGCACACAGCTCTATGGCTACACCTTC.

This clonotype was counted between two and nine times. The chain employs TRBV4-1 and TRBJ2-1; D unclear. The V gene's germline CDR1 is MGHRA and CDR2 YSYEKL. The CDR3 spans 13 residues. Trimming left V 0 bases short and J 9 bases short, with 9 bases between. The CDR3 is CASSQDSIGEQFF. CDR3 coding DNA: TGCGCCAGCAGCCAAGATTCAATCGGTGAGCAGTTCTTC.

The chain recombines TRBV20-1 with TRBJ2-6, with D maybe TRBD2 (6 bases). The CDR3 has 16 residues. V shed 6 bases and J shed 2 bases, with 17 bases lying between them. The germline CDR1 and CDR2 sequences are DFQATT and SNEGSKA (reference sequence). The CDR3 nucleotides are TGCAGTGCCCACCCCTGGGGGGTCGCTGGGGCCAACGTCCTGACTTTC. It translates to CSAHPWGVAGANVLTF.

V gene TRBV6-1 combines with J gene TRBJ2-7; 7 nucleotides line up with TRBD1. After removal of 10 bases from V and 3 bases from J, the junction contained 6 bases not matched to a gene. Germline CDR1 and CDR2: MNHNS and SASEGT. The CDR3 totals 12 residues. CDR3 DNA sequence: TGTGCCATAGGGGACAGAGACTACGAGCAGTACTTC. Amino acids: CAIGDRDYEQYF.

The gene calls are TRBV9 and TRBJ2-3, with 8 bases matching TRBD2. The CDR3 is 17 residues long. Per the germline V gene, CDR1 is SGDLS and CDR2 is YYNGEE. The J segment lost 0 bases and the V segment lost 1 base, leaving 7 bases of the junction unmatched. The DNA of the CDR3 is TGTGCCAGCAGCGTATTCCAGCGGGGGTATAGCACAGATACGCAGTATTTT. Translating gives CASSVFQRGYSTDTQYF.

The chain recombines TRBV7-2 with TRBJ1-5; no firm D call. Trimming left V 1 base short and J 5 bases short, with 9 bases between. Germline CDR1 and CDR2: SGHTA and FQGNSA. This CDR3 contains 14 residues. The CDR3 region has the DNA TGTGCCAGCAGCTTAGGTCCTGGTGATCAGCCCCAGCATTTT. Protein sequence: CASSLGPGDQPQHF.

The chain couples TRBV30 to TRBJ2-5, with TRBD2 matching over 14 bases. The CDR3 is 15 amino acids. In germline, CDR1 is GTSNPN, CDR2 SVGIG (reference sequence). V lost 1 base and J lost 4; bases outside the gene matches: 2. CDR3 region: CAWSAGLAGAETQYF. The CDR3, as DNA: TGTGCCTGGAGTGCGGGACTAGCGGGAGCAGAGACCCAGTACTTC.

J is TRBJ1-5 and V is TRBV20-1; 11 positions agree with TRBD1. The CDR3 runs 18 residues. Germline-derived CDR1 and CDR2 are DFQATT and SNEGSKA (reference sequence). The junction had 14 bases not matched to a gene; V was cut back by 5 bases and J by 2 bases. CDR3 coding DNA: TGCAGTGCTCCTATGGTGGGACAGGGGGAATTGGGCAATCAGCCCCAGCATTTT. Its protein product is CSAPMVGQGELGNQPQHF.

The chain combines TRBV12-3 or TRBV12-4 with TRBJ2-4; weak D call: TRBD2 (5 bases). V dropped 0 bases and J dropped 16 bases, with 19 bases sitting between them. The CDR3 is 14 amino acids. DNA for the CDR3: TGTGCCAGCAGTTTAGCTGCGCACGGTCTAGCCATCTACTTC. Translating gives CASSLAAHGLAIYF.

This clonotype was observed a handful of times. The CDR3 spells CATTNGGSGNTEAFF. The CDR3 nucleotides are TGTGCCACCACGAACGGGGGTTCCGGAAACACTGAAGCTTTCTTT. V gene TRBV24-1 combines with J gene TRBJ1-1, with D maybe TRBD1 (5 bases). This CDR3 comprises 15 residues. CDR1 is KGHDR, CDR2 SFDVKD, per germline. V dropped 8 bases and J dropped 2 bases, with 17 bases sitting between them.

V gene TRBV3-1 combines with J gene TRBJ1-2; D not certain. The V end was cut by 0 bases, the J end by 4 bases, with 6 bases between. This CDR3 has 13 amino acids. Germline CDR1 is LGHDT and CDR2 is YNNKEL (reference sequence). In DNA, the CDR3 is TGTGCCAGCAGCCAAGACAGCCCCTATGGCTACACCTTC. Encoded protein: CASSQDSPYGYTF. Together with reference TRBV3-1 and TRBJ1-2, the CDR3 gives the full variable domain: DTAVSQTPKYLVTQMGNDKSIKCEQNLGHDTMYWYKQDSKKFLKIMFSYNNKELIINETVPNRFSPKSPDKAHLNLHINSLELGDSAVYFCASSQDSPYGYTFGSGTRLTVV.

The genes are TRBV20-1 and TRBJ2-3; TRBD1 or TRBD2 may be the D gene (6 bases each). The CDR3 consists of 14 residues. Trimming took 3 bases from V and 4 from J, leaving 14 bases between them. CDR1 DFQATT and CDR2 SNEGSKA come from the germline V gene (reference sequence). CDR3 amino acids: CSASGGIRADTQYF. Here the CDR3 DNA reads TGCAGTGCTAGCGGGGGCATCAGGGCAGATACGCAGTATTTT.

The chain has TRBV28 and TRBJ1-1, with a tentative D call TRBD1 (5 bases). V lost 6 bases, J lost 10 bases, and 12 bases lay in between. Per germline, CDR1 MDHEN and CDR2 SYDVKM. This CDR3 contains 11 residues. CDR3 region: CASRLGTVAFF. CDR3 nucleotide sequence: TGTGCCAGCAGACTTGGGACGGTAGCTTTCTTT.

The chain's CDR3 is CASSFWVGIQETQYF. CDR3 in DNA: TGTGCCAGCAGCTTTTGGGTGGGGATACAAGAGACCCAGTACTTC. The V call is TRBV5-6, the J call TRBJ2-5; D is unclear. Trimming left V 2 bases short and J 2 bases short, with 13 bases between. The CDR3 length is 15 residues. Germline V gives CDR1 SGHDT, CDR2 YYEEEE.